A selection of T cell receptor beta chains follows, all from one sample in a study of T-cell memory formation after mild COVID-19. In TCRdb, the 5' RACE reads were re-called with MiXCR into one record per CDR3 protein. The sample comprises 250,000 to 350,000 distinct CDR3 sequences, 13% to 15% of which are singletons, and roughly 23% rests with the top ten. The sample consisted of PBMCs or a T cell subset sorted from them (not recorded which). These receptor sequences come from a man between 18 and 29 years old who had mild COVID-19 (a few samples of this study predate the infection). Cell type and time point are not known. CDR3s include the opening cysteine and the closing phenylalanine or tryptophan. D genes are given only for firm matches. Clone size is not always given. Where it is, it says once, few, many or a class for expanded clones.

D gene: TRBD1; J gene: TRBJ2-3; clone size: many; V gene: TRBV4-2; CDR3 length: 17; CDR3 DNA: TGTGCCAGCAGCCCTATACAGGACAGGGGGCTGAAAGATACGCAGTATTTT; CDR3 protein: CASSPIQDRGLKDTQYF
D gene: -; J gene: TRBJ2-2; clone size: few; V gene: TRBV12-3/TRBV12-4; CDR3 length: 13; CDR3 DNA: TGTGCCAGCCGTAAGGGAAGGACCGGGGAGCTGTTTTTT; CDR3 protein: CASRKGRTGELFF
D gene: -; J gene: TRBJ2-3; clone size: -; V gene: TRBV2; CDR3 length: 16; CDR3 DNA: TGTGCCAGCAGTGAAGTTAAGGACACTCTCACAGATACGCAGTATTTT; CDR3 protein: CASSEVKDTLTDTQYF
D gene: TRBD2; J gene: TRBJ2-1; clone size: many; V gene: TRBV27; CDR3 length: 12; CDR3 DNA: TGTGCCAGCAGTTGGGGGGGCAATGAGCAGTTCTTC; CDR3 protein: CASSWGGNEQFF
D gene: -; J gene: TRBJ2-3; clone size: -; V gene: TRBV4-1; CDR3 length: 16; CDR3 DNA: TGCGCCAGCAGCCGTGGGAGGCAGGGACCCACAGATACGCAGTATTTT; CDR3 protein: CASSRGRQGPTDTQYF
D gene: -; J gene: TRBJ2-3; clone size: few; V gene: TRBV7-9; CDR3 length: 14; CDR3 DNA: TGTGCCAGCAGCGTCCGTTGGCAGACAGATACGCAGTATTTT; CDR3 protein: CASSVRWQTDTQYF
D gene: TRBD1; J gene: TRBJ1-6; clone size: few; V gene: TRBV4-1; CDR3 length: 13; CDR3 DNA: TGCGCCAGCCGGGACAGGGTAGGGTCACCCCTCCACTTT; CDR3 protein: CASRDRVGSPLHF
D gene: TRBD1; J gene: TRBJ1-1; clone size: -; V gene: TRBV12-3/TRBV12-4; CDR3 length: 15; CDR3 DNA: TGTGCCAGCAGCCGACTACCACAGGGGGAGGCTGAAGCTTTCTTT; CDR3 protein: CASSRLPQGEAEAFF
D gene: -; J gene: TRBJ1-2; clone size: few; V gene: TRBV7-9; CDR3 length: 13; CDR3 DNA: TGTGCCAGCAGCTTAGTCCCCGGGACGGGGCAACCGTTC; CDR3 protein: CASSLVPGTGQPF
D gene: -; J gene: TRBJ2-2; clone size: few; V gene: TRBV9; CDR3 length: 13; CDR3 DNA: TGTGCCAGCAGCGTAGTTGGGGGCGGGGAGCTGTTTTTT; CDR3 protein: CASSVVGGGELFF
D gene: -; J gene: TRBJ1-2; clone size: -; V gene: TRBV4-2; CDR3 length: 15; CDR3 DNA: TGTGCCAGCAGCCAAGACACGGGGAGTCCGTATGGCTACACCTTC; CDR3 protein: CASSQDTGSPYGYTF
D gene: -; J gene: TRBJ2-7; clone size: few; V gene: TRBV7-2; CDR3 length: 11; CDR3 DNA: TGTGCCAGCAGCTTAGGACAGGAAAGCTACTTC; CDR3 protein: CASSLGQESYF
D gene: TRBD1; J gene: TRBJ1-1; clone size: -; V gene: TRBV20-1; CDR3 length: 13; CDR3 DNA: TGCAGTGCTAGAACGACAGGGTCCACTGAAGCTTTCTTT; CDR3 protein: CSARTTGSTEAFF
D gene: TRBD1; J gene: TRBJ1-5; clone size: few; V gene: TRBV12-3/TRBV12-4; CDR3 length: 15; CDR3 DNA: TGTGCCAGCAGGGGACAGGGGGATACCAATCAGCCCCAGCATTTT; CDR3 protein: CASRGQGDTNQPQHF
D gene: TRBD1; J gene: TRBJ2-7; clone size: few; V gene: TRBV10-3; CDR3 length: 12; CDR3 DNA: TGTGCCACGGGACAGGTAGCCTACGAGCAGTACTTC; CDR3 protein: CATGQVAYEQYF
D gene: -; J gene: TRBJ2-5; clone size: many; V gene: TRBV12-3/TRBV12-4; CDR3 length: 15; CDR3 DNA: TGTGCCAGTACGCCAAGGACGGGAAACCAAGAGACCCAGTACTTC; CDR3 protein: CASTPRTGNQETQYF
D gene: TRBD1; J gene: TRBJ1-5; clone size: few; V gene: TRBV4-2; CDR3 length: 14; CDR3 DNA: TGTGCCAGCAGCCCAGGGACAGGGGACATCCCCCAGCATTTT; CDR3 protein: CASSPGTGDIPQHF
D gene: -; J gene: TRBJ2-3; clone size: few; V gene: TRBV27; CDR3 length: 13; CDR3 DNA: TGTGCCAGCAGTTCTGGATTTGCATTTACGCAGTATTTT; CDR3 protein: CASSSGFAFTQYF
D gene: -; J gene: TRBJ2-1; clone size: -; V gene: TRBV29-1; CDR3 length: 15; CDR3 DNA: TGCAGCGTTGAGGGGGAAGGGCTATCCTACAATGAGCAGTTCTTC; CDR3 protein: CSVEGEGLSYNEQFF
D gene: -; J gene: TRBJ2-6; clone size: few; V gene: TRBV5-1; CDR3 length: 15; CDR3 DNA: TGCGCCAGCAGCCCGGTAGCCTCTGGGGCCAACGTCCTGACTTTC; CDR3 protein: CASSPVASGANVLTF
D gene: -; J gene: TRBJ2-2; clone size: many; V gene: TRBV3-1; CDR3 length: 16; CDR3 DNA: TGTGCCAGCAGCCATTTGTGGGCAGGGACCACCGGGGAGCTGTTTTTT; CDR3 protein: CASSHLWAGTTGELFF
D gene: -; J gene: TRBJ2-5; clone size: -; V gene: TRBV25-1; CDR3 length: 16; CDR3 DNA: TGTGCCAGCAGTCCCCCTCGGACAGTCTACCAAGAGACCCAGTACTTC; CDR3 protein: CASSPPRTVYQETQYF
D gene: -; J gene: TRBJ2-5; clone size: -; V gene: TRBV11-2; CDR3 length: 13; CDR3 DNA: TGTGCCAGCAGCTTTGAAACTCAAGAGACCCAGTACTTC; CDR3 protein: CASSFETQETQYF
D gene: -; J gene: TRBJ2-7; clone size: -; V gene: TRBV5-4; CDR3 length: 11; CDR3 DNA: TGTGCCAGCAGCTATGGTGACGAGCAGTACTTC; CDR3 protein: CASSYGDEQYF
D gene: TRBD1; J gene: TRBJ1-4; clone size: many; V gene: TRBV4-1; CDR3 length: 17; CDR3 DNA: TGCGCCAGCAGCCATCCCCCAGCGGGACAGGAGGGGGAAAAACTGTTTTTT; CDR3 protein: CASSHPPAGQEGEKLFF
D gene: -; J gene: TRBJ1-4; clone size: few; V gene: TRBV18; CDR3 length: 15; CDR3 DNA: TGTGCCAGCTCATCTAGGGGAGGAACTAATGAAAAACTGTTTTTT; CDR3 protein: CASSSRGGTNEKLFF
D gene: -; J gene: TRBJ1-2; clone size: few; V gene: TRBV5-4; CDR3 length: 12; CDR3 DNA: TGTGCCAGCAGCCCGGGACTACAAGGCTACACCTTC; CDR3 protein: CASSPGLQGYTF
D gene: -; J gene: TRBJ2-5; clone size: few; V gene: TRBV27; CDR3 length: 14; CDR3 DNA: TGTGCCAGCAGTTTTATGGTAGGCCAAGAGACCCAGTACTTC; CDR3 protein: CASSFMVGQETQYF
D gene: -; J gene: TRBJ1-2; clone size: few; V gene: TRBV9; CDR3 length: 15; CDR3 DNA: TGTGCCAGCAGCGTAGATGCAGGGAAGAACTATGGCTACACCTTC; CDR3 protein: CASSVDAGKNYGYTF
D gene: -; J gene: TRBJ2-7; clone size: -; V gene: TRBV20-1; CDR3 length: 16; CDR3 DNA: TGCAGTGCCCGAGGAGGGACAGCGGACGGGGAGGGCGAGCAGTACTTC; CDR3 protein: CSARGGTADGEGEQYF
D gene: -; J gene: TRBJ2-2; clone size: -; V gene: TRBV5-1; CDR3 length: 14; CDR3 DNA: TGCGCCAGCAGCTTGGAAGGGTGGACCGGGGAGCTGTTTTTT; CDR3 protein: CASSLEGWTGELFF
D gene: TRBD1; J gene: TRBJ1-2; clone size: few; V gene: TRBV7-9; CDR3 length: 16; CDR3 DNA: TGTGCCACTCGGATGGACAGGGGAGACAGTAACTATGGCTACACCTTC; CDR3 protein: CATRMDRGDSNYGYTF
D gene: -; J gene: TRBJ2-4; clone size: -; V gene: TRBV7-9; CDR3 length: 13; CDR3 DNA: TGTGCCAGCAGCTACGACGGAGGGAACATTCAGTACTTC; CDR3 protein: CASSYDGGNIQYF
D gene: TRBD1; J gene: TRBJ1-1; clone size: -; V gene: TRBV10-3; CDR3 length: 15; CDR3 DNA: TGTGCCATCAGCCGACAGGGACAAGGTATCACTGAAGCTTTCTTT; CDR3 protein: CAISRQGQGITEAFF
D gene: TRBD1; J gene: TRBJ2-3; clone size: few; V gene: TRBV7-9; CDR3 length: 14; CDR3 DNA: TGTGCCAGCATGGACAGGGGGGACACAGATACGCAGTATTTT; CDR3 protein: CASMDRGDTDTQYF
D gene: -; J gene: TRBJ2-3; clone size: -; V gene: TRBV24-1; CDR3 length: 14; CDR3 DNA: TGTGCCACCAGTGACCCAGAGGGCCCAGATACGCAGTATTTT; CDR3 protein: CATSDPEGPDTQYF
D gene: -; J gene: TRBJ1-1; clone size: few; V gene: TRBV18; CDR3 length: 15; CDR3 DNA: TGTGCCAGCTCACCAACGGGAGGGCCGGGCACTGAAGCTTTCTTT; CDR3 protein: CASSPTGGPGTEAFF
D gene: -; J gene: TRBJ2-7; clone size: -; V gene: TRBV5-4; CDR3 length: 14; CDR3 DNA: TGTGCCAGCAGCTTCGCTGGCGGTTCCTACGAGCAGTACTTC; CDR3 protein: CASSFAGGSYEQYF
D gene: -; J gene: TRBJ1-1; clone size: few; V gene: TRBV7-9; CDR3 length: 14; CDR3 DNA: TGTGCCAGCAGCGCTCGACCTTACGGGTTTGAAGCTTTCTTT; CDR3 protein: CASSARPYGFEAFF
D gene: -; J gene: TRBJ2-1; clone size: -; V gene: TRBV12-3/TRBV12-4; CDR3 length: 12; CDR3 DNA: TGTGCCAGCAGTCGACCTACCAATGAGCAGTTCTTC; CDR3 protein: CASSRPTNEQFF
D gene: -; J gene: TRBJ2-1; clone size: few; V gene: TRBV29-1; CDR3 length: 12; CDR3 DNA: TGCAGCGTTGTGACACTCTACAATGAGCAGTTCTTC; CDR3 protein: CSVVTLYNEQFF
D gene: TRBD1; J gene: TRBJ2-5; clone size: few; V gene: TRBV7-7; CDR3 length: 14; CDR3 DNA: TGTGCCAGCAGTCGAGACAGGGGGTACGAGACCCAGTACTTC; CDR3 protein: CASSRDRGYETQYF
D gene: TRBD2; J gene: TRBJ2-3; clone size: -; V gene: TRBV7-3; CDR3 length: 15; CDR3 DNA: TGTGCCAGCAGCTCGAATAGCGGGGGCTCAGATACGCAGTATTTT; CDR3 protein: CASSSNSGGSDTQYF
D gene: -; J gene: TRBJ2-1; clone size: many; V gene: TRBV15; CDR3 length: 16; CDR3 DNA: TGTGCCACCAGCAGAGATATGCTGAGCTCCTACAATGAGCAGTTCTTC; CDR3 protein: CATSRDMLSSYNEQFF